This TCR beta chain was observed in a study of CD8 T cells in Susac syndrome. Study observations and caveats: As the study acknowledged, the number of individuals in its TCR sequencing and HLA analysis was relatively small.

CDR1 is GTSNPN and CDR2 is SVGIG in the germline V gene (reference sequence). This CDR3 region has 13 residues. Relapsing-remitting disease, either stable or active, was present in the treatment-naive patients who were the multiple sclerosis controls. TEMRA cells were enriched by FACS, while CD8+ and CD4+ T cells were obtained through a negative isolation that was performed magnetically. Remarks on this clonotype: Its antigen is still unknown.

With random hexamers, roughly 0.5 to 1 ug RNA was reverse transcribed. Amplification of TCR beta CDR3 used immunoSEQ multiplex PCR across 54 Vbeta and 13 Jbeta. MiXCR was run by TCRdb on the immunoSEQ multiplex PCR reads, yielding one entry per CDR3 protein. The data hold about 280,000 distinct CDR3 sequences, with roughly 81% observed a single time. The sample was CD8+ T cells from PBMCs. The receptor was isolated from a human donor with multiple sclerosis. The rearrangement uses TRBV30 and TRBJ2-5; D is unclear. The chain's CDR3 is CVFSESYQETQYF. CDR3 coding DNA: TGTGTTTTTTCCGAAAGCTACCAAGAGACCCAGTACTTC.